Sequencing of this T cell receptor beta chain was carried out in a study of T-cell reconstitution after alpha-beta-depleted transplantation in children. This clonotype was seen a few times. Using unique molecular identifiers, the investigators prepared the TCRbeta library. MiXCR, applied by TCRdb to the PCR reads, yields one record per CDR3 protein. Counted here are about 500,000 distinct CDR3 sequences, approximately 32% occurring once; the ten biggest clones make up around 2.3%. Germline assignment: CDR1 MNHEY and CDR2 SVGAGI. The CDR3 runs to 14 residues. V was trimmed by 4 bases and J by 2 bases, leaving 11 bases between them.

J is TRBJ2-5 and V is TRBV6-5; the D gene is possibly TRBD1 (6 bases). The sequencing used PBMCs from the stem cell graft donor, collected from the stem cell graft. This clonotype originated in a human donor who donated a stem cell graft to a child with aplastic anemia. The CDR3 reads CASSLDRSQETQYF. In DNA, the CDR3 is TGTGCCAGCAGTTTAGACAGGAGTCAAGAGACCCAGTACTTC.